Below, one T cell receptor (beta chain) is given with its context. This entry comes from a study of patients and donors after allogeneic stem cell transplantation. The CDR3 spans 14 residues. The ends were cut back, 3 bases at V and 2 bases at J, with 10 bases in the middle. The germline V gene encodes CDR1 SNHLY and CDR2 FYNNEI. TCRdb re-called the RT-PCR reads through MiXCR, storing one row per CDR3 protein. The sample holds about a million distinct CDR3 sequences, more than 15% seen once. The chain employs TRBV2 and TRBJ1-2; the D is unclear. The sequence was collected from a human donor who was either an allogeneic HSCT recipient or a stem cell or donor lymphocyte infusion donor (not recorded which). It is not recorded whose cells these are; they may come from a transplant donor. The sample was blood, either unsorted or a sorted T cell fraction (not recorded which). CDR3 in DNA: TGTGCCAGCAGTGAGGAAATGGGCAACTATGGCTACACCTTC. This sequence encodes CASSEEMGNYGYTF. Full variable domain (outside the CDR3, taken from reference TRBV2 and TRBJ1-2): EPEVTQTPSHQVTQMGQEVILRCVPISNHLYFYWYRQILGQKVEFLVSFYNNEISEKSEIFDDQFSVERPDGSNFTLKIRSTKLEDSAMYFCASSEEMGNYGYTFGSGTRLTVV.